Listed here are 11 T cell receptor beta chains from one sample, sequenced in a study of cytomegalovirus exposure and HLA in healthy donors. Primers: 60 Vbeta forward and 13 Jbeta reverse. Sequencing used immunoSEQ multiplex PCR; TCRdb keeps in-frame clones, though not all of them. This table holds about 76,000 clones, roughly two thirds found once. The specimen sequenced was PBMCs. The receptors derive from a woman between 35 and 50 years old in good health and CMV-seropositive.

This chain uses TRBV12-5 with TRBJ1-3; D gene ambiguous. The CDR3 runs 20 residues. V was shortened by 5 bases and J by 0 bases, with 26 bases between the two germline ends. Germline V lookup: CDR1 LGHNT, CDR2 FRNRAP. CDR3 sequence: CASGPVSRVTTQYSGNTIYF. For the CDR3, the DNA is TGTGCTAGTGGTCCCGTCTCCCGGGTTACGACCCAGTACTCTGGAAACACCATATATTTT. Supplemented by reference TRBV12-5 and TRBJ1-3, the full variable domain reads DARVTQTPRHKVTEMGQEVTMRCQPILGHNTVFWYRQTMMQGLELLAYFRNRAPLDDSGMPKDRFSAEMPDATLATLKIQPSEPRDSAVYFCASGPVSRVTTQYSGNTIYFGEGSWLTVV.

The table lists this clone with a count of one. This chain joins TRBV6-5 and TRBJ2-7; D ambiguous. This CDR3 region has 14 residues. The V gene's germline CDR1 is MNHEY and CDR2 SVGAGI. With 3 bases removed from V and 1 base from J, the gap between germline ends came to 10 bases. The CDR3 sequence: CASSYVPGSYEQYF. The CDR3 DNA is TGTGCCAGCAGTTATGTCCCGGGTTCCTACGAGCAGTACTTC.

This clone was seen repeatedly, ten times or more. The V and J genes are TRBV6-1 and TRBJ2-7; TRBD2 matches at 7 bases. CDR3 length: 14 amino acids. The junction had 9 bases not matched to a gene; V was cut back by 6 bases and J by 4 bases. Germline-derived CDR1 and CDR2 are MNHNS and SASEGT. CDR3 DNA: TGTGCCAGCAGCCAGGGAGGGTTTTTGTACGAGCAGTACTTC. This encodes CASSQGGFLYEQYF.

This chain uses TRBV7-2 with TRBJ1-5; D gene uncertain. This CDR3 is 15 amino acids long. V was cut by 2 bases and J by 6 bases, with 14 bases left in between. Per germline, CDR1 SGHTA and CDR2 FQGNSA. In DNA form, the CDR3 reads TGTGCCAGCAGCTTAAATTCCGGGGAGAGTCAGCCCCAGCATTTT. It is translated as CASSLNSGESQPQHF.

The CDR3 spells CASSPSLAAVYNEKLFF. As DNA, the CDR3 is TGTGCCAGCAGTCCCTCTCTAGCGGCAGTCTATAATGAAAAACTGTTTTTT. The chain is built from TRBV21-1 and TRBJ1-4. TRBV21-1 is a listed pseudogene. The CDR3 length is 17 residues.

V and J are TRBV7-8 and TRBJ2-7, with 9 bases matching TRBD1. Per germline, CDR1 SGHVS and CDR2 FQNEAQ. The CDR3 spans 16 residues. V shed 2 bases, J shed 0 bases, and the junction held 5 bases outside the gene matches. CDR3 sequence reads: CASSLHRGQDSYEQYF. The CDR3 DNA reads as TGTGCCAGCAGCTTACACAGGGGGCAGGACTCCTACGAGCAGTACTTC. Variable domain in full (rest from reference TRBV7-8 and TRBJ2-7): GAGVSQSPRYKVAKRGQDVALRCDPISGHVSLFWYQQALGQGPEFLTYFQNEAQLDKSGLPSDRFFAERPEGSVSTLKIQRTQQEDSAVYLCASSLHRGQDSYEQYFGPGTRLTVT.

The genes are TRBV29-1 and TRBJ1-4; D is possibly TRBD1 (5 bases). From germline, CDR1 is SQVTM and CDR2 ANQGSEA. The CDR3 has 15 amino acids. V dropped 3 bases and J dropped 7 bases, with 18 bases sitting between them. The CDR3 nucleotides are TGCAGCGTTGACGCGGGACGTCGGGGAGGTGAAAAACTGTTTTTT. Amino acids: CSVDAGRRGGEKLFF.

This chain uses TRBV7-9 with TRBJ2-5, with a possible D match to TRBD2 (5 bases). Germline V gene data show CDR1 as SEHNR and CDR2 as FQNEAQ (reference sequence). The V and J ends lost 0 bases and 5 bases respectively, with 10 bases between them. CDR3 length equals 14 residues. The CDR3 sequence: CASSLAPRGETQYF. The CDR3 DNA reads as TGTGCCAGCAGCTTAGCACCCAGAGGGGAGACCCAGTACTTC.

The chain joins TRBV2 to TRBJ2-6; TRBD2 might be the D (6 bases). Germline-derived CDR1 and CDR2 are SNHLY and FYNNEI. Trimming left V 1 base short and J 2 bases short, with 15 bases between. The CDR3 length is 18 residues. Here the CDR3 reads CASSEGASAETGANVLTF. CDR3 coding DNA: TGTGCCAGCAGTGAAGGGGCTAGCGCTGAAACTGGGGCCAACGTCCTGACTTTC.

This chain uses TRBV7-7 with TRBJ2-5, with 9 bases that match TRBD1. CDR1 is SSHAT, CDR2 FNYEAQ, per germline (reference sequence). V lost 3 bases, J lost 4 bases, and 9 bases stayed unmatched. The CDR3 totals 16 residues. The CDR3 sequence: CASSFSGQGRGETQYF. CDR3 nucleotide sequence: TGTGCCAGCAGCTTCTCTGGACAGGGGCGGGGAGAGACCCAGTACTTC.

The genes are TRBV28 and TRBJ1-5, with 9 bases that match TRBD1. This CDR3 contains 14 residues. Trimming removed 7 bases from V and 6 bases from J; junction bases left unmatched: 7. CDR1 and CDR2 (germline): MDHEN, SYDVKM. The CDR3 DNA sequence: TGTGCCAGCAACGCTGGGACAGGGCGTCAGCCCCAGCATTTT. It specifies CASNAGTGRQPQHF.